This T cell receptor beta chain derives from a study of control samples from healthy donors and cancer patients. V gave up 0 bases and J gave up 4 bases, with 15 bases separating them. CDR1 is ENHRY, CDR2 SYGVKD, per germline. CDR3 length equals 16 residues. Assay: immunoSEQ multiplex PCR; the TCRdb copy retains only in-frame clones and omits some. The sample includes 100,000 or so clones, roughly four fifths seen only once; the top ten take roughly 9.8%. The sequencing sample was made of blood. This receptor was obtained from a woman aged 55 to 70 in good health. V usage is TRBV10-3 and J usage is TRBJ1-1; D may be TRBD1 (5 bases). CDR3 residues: CAISESSAGFSTEAFF. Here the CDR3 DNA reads TGTGCCATCAGTGAGTCGTCGGCAGGGTTTAGCACTGAAGCTTTCTTT.